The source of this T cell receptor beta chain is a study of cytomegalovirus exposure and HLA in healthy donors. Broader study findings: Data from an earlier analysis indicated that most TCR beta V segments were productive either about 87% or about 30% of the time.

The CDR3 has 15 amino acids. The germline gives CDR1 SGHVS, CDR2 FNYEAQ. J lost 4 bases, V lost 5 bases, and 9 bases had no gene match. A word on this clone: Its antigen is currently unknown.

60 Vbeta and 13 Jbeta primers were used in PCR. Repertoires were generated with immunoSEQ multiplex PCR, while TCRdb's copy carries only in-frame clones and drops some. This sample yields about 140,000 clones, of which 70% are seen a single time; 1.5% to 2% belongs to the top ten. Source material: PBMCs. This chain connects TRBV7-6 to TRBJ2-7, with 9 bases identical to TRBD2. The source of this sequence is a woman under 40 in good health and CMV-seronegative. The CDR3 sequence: CASSLFAGGGYEQYF. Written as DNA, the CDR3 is TGTGCCAGCAGCCTCTTTGCGGGAGGGGGGTACGAGCAGTACTTC.